Presented here are 4 T cell receptor beta chains from one specimen sequenced in a study of blood T cell repertoires in COVID-19. Measured with immunoSEQ multiplex PCR; TCRdb has only the in-frame clones, and not every one. Found here are 30,000 to 40,000 clones, around 85% of them singletons; the top ten hold about 5.5%. Sequencing input: peripheral blood. Receptors were obtained from a woman older than 75 with active or convalescent COVID-19.

Here the CDR3 reads CASSRQGGRELFF. The DNA for the CDR3 is TGTGCCAGCTCGCGACAGGGTGGTAGGGAGCTGTTTTTT. This rearrangement joins TRBV2 to TRBJ2-2, with 7 bases lining up with TRBD1. This CDR3 region has 13 residues. Trimming removed 8 bases from V and 9 bases from J; junction bases left unmatched: 9. Germline-derived CDR1 and CDR2 are SNHLY and FYNNEI.

This chain connects TRBV28 to TRBJ2-7; a weak D match, TRBD1 (5 bases). The CDR3 has 12 residues. Germline V gene lookup returns CDR1 MDHEN and CDR2 SYDVKM. Deletions cut 5 bases from V and 4 bases from J, with 9 bases between. This chain's CDR3 is CASSRQQYEQYF. In nucleotides, the CDR3 is TGTGCCAGCAGTCGACAGCAATACGAGCAGTACTTC.

This chain uses TRBV18 with TRBJ1-3, with TRBD1 matching 9 bases. The trim removed 1 base at V and 0 bases at J, leaving 4 bases unmatched. The CDR3 is 17 amino acids. Germline CDR1 is KGHSH and CDR2 is LQKENI. In DNA, the CDR3 is TGTGCCAGCTCACCACAGGGACAGGGACTCTCTGGAAACACCATATATTTT. Protein: CASSPQGQGLSGNTIYF. Full variable domain (remainder filled in from reference TRBV18 and TRBJ1-3): NAGVMQNPRHLVRRRGQEARLRCSPMKGHSHVYWYRQLPEEGLKFMVYLQKENIIDESGMPKERFSAEFPKEGPSILRIQQVVRGDSAAYFCASSPQGQGLSGNTIYFGEGSWLTVV.

J is TRBJ2-3 and V is TRBV9, with 9 bases lining up with TRBD1. Germline loops: CDR1 SGDLS, CDR2 YYNGEE. J gave up 3 bases and V 3 bases, and 2 bases lay outside the gene matches. The CDR3 loop spans 14 amino acids. CDR3 loop: CASSEGQGTDTQYF. The CDR3 DNA is TGTGCCAGCAGCGAAGGACAGGGGACAGATACGCAGTATTTT. The variable domain in full, completed from reference TRBV9 and TRBJ2-3, reads DSGVTQTPKHLITATGQRVTLRCSPRSGDLSVYWYQQSLDQGLQFLIQYYNGEERAKGNILERFSAQQFPDLHSELNLSSLELGDSALYFCASSEGQGTDTQYFGPGTRLTVL.